A single T cell receptor beta chain is shown here with its context. The antigen it recognizes is unknown. The sample holds no much larger clone one base away, and base qualities are not on file. Donors were healthy HIV-negative adults with no recently reported acute infections or vaccinations. Only Caucasian adults living in Nashville, Tennessee, USA were represented among the donors. Magnetic negative selection was used to enrich CD4+ T cells, after which naive cells were positively selected on CD45RA and the negative fraction became the memory subset. Blood was collected by leukapheresis, and PBMCs were isolated by Ficoll-Histopaque density gradient centrifugation and then cryopreserved in liquid nitrogen vapor phase. Purity and quantity of every magnetically sorted T cell population were checked by analytical flow cytometry. From each sorted fraction, genomic DNA was isolated and quantified by UV absorbance on a Nanodrop 2000c.

TCR CDR3 regions were amplified from genomic DNA by multiplex PCR using the deep immunoSEQ assay. For each cell subset, the extracted genomic DNA was distributed evenly across all wells of several immunoSEQ 96-well plates, and each plate served as one replicate. Each replicate PCR for sorted subsets received roughly 200 ng genomic DNA, equal to about 30,000 T cell genomes. Purified libraries were measured with a Qubit 3.0 fluorometer, size-checked on a Bioanalyzer 2100, and measured again with the KAPA Library Quantification kit. Every immunoSEQ 96-well plate was sequenced on a dedicated single-read 150-cycle Illumina NextSeq 550 flow cell. For the original study's pipeline: Because the immunoSEQ output held only junctional sequences and lacked quality scores, the filtering could not match the filtering applied to full-length reads. To assign V/J genes and CDR3, sequences were annotated against IMGT germline references using PyIR, a Python wrapper for IgBLAST v1.9. Any read was removed if the V/J assignment was weak (E-value above 1e-6), the CDR3 was missing, or the read contained stop codons, out-of-frame junctions, or ambiguous translated residues. V3J clonotypes were defined as sequences sharing an identical inferred V gene, J gene, and CDR3 amino acid sequence. To compute the percentage overlap between repertoires, the number of shared unique clonotypes was divided by the size of the smaller repertoire. Three approaches were used to assess repertoire richness: RTK rarefaction, the Chao1 estimator, and Recon v2.1 estimates of unobserved clonotypes. Generation probabilities for all TCRbeta clonotypes obtained by the gDNA method from several donors were computed using OLGA. What TCRdb holds here is the immuneACCESS table cut down to in-frame rearrangements. Part of the clones is not present; checked against another copy, under half of the missing clones reflect an unresolved V gene, and the others are unexplained. V and J calls and clone size are given by that table; D and trimming were obtained from the DNA. Within this sample are more than 1 million clones, with about 80% of them counted one time only. Together, the top ten hold roughly 0.56% of the sample.

The data are from a study of shared clonotypes between healthy human individuals (dated by TCRdb to about 2020). As for the study more broadly: Two women and a few men aged 18 to 49 years were included in the cohort. For each donor, CD4 naive and CD4 memory were each run on three plates, CD8 naive on two plates, and CD8 memory on one plate. Blood TCR repertoires of about five healthy adults were deeply sequenced to estimate repertoire size and the extent of clonotype sharing between individuals. To increase sequencing depth and limit assay-specific biases, TCR repertoire library preparation and sequencing were carried out by different laboratories using diverse techniques. Leukapheresis yielded between about 0.9 and 10 billion PBMCs per donor. Beyond this particular receptor, the publication reports: Because the study included a small number of donors, the genetic and exposure-history diversity represented was limited. Sampling was limited to blood, and TCR repertoires in tissue likely differ from TCR repertoires in blood. Sharing across a few donors was observed for about 5% of naive CD4, 3.5% of naive CD8, over 2% of memory CD4, and around 0.4% of memory CD8 clonotypes. Naive subsets generally had larger estimated clonotype richness than memory subsets did. Even with the large sequencing depth, rarefaction of the sorted-subset datasets indicated that sequencing was incomplete. Pairwise subsampling led to the expectation that sequencing depth would affect the degree of clonotype sharing among donors. Higher generation probabilities were observed for clonotypes shared by all four sorted-subset donors than for non-shared clonotypes.

The germline V end is reduced by 0 bases and the J end by 2 bases; junction bases left unmatched: 6. CDR1 SNHLY and CDR2 FYNNEI are derived from the germline V gene. Inclusive of the bounding cysteine and phenylalanine, the CDR3 is 17 residues long. Solely the CDR3 DNA is kept, with 51 bases framed from the first base. The sequence was collected from a man younger than 35 in good health. Some clones in this sample may be carry-over from other donors' samples. The sequencing sample was made of memory CD4+ T cells from PBMCs. The cell subset or site tag for this specimen amounts to: CD45RA-negative fraction. This chain joins TRBV2 to TRBJ2-7; TRBD2 aligns with 11 central bases. The DNA is as follows: TGTGCCAGCAGTGAAGCTAGCGGGAGGGGATCGACCTACGAGCAGTACTTC. This codes for CASSEASGRGSTYEQYF.